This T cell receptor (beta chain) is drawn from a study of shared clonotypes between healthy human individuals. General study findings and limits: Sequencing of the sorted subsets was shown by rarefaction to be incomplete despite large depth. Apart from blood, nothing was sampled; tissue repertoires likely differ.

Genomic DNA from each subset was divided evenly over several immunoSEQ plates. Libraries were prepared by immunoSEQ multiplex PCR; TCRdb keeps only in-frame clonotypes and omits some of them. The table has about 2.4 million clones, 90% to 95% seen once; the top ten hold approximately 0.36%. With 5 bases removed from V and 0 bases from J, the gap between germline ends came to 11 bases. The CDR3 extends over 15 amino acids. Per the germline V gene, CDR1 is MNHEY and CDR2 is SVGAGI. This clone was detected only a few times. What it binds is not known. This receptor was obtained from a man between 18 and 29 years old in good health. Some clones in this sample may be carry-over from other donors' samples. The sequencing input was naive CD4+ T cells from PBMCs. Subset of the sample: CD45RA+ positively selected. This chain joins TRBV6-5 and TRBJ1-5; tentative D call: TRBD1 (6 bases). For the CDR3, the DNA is TGTGCCAGCAGTGCGACAGGCCTTAGCAATCAGCCCCAGCATTTT. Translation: CASSATGLSNQPQHF.